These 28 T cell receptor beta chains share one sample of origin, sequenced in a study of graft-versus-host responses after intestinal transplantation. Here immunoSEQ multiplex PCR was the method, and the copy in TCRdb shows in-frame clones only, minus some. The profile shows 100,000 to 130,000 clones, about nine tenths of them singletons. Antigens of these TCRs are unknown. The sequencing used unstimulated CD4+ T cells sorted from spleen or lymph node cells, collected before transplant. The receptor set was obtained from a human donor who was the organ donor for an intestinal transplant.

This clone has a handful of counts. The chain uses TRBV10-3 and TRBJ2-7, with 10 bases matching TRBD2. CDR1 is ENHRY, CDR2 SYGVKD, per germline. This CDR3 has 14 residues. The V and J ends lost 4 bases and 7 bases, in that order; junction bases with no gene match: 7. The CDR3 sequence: CAISALAGDQEQYF. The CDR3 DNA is TGTGCCATCAGTGCCCTAGCGGGAGATCAAGAGCAGTACTTC.

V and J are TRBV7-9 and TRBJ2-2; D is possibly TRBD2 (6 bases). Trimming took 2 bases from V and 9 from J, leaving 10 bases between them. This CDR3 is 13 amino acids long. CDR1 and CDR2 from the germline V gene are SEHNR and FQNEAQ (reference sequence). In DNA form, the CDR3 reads TGTGCCAGCAGCTTACGTGGGAGGCGGGAGCTGTTTTTT. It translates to CASSLRGRRELFF.

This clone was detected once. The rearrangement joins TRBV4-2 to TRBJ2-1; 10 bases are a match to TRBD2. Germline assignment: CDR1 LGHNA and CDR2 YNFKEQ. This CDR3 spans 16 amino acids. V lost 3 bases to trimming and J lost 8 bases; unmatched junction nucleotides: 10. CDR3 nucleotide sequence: TGTGCCAGCAGCCAGGAAATAGCGGGAGGCTTCCATGAGCAGTTCTTC. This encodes CASSQEIAGGFHEQFF.

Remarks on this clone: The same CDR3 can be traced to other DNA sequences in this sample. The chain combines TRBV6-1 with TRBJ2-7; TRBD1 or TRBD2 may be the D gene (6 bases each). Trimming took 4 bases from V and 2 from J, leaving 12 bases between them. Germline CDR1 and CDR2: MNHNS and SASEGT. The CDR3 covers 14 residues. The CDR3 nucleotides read TGTGCCAGCAGTGGAACAGGGAGGACCTACGAGCAGTACTTC. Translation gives CASSGTGRTYEQYF.

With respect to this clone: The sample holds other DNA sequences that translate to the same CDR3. The CDR3 is CASSLGGFSGPAQETQYF. In DNA form, the CDR3 reads TGCGCCAGCAGCCTGGGGGGATTTTCAGGACCTGCCCAAGAGACCCAGTACTTC. The chain carries TRBV5-1 and TRBJ2-5, with a weak D call TRBD2 (6 bases). Deletions cut 4 bases from V and 1 base from J, with 23 bases between. The CDR3 runs to 18 residues. From germline, CDR1 is SGHRS and CDR2 YFSETQ.

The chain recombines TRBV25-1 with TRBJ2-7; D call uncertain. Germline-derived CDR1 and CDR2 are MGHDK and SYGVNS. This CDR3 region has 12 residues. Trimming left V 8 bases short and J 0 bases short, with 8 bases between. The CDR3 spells CASGRLSYEQYF. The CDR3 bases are TGTGCCAGCGGACGGCTCTCCTACGAGCAGTACTTC.

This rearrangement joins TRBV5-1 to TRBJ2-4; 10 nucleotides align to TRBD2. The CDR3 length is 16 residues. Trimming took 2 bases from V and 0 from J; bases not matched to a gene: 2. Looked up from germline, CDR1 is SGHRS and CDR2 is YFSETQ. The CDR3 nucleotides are TGCGCCAGCAGCTTACTAGCGGGGTTAGCCAAAAACATTCAGTACTTC. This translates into CASSLLAGLAKNIQYF. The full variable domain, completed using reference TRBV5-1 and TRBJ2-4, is KAGVTQTPRYLIKTRGQQVTLSCSPISGHRSVSWYQQTPGQGLQFLFEYFSETQRNKGNFPGRFSGRQFSNSRSEMNVSTLELGDSALYLCASSLLAGLAKNIQYFGAGTRLSVL.

The CDR3 is CASSIRGRAGHEQFF. The CDR3 region has the DNA TGTGCCAGTAGTATCAGAGGGAGGGCAGGGCATGAGCAGTTCTTC. The chain uses TRBV19 and TRBJ2-1; 7 positions match TRBD2. Germline V gives CDR1 LNHDA, CDR2 SQIVND (reference sequence). The junction had 10 bases not matched to a gene; V was cut back by 3 bases and J by 8 bases. The CDR3 is 15 residues long.

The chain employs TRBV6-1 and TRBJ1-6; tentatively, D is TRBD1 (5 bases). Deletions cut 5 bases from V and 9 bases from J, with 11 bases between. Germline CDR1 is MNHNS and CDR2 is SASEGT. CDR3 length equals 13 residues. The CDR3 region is CASSWGLGSPLHF. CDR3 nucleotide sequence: TGTGCCAGCAGTTGGGGCCTAGGTTCACCCCTCCACTTT.

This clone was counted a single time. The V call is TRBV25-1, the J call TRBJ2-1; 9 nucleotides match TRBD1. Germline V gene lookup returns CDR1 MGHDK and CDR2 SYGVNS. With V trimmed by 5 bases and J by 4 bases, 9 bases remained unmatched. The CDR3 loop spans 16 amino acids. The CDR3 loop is CASSPQGGQGYNEQFF. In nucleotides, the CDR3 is TGTGCCAGCAGTCCGCAGGGGGGACAGGGTTACAATGAGCAGTTCTTC.

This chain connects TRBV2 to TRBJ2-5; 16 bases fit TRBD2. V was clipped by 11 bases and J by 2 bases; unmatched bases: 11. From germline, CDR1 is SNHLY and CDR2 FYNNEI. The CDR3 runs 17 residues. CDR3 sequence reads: CAGDPGLAGGIQETQYF. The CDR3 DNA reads TGTGCCGGAGACCCGGGACTAGCGGGGGGGATTCAAGAGACCCAGTACTTC.

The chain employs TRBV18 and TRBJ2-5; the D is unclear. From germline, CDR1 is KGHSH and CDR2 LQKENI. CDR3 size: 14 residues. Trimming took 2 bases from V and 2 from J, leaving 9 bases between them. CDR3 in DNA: TGTGCCAGCTCACCAGCAAGCAGGCAAGAGACCCAGTACTTC. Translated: CASSPASRQETQYF.

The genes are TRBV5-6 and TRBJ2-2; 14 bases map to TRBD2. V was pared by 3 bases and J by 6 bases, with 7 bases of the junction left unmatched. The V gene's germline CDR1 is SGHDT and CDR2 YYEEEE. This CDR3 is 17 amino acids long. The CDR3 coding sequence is TGTGCCAGCAGCTCGCCTTGGACTAGCGGGGGGTCCGGGGAGCTGTTTTTT. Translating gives CASSSPWTSGGSGELFF.

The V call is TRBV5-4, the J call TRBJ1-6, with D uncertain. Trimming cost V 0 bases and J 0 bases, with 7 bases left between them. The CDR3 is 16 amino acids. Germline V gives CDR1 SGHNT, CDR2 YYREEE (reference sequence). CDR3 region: CASSLAGSSYNSPLHF. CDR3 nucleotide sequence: TGTGCCAGCAGCTTGGCCGGGAGCTCCTATAATTCACCCCTCCACTTT.

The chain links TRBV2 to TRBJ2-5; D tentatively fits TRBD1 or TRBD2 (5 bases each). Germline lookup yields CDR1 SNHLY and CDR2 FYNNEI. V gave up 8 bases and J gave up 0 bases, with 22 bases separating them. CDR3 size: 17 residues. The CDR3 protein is CASSTGHPKTHQETQYF. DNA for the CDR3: TGTGCCAGCTCAACGGGGCACCCAAAAACCCACCAAGAGACCCAGTACTTC.

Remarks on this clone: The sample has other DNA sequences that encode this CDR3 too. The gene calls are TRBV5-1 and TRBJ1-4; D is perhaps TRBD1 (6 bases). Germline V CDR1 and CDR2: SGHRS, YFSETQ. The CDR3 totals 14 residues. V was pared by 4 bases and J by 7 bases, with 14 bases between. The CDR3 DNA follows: TGCGCCAGCAGCCTGGGCCAAGGGGGTGAAAAACTGTTTTTT. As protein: CASSLGQGGEKLFF.

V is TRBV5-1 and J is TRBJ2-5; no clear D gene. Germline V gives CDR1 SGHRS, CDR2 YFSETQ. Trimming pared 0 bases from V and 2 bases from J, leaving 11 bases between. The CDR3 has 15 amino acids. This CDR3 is CASSLVQEPQETQYF. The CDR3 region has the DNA TGCGCCAGCAGCTTGGTCCAGGAGCCTCAAGAGACCCAGTACTTC.

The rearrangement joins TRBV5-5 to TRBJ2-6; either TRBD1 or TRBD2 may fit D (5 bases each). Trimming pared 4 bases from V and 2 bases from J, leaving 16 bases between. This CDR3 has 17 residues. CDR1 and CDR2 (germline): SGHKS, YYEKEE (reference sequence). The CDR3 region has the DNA TGTGCCAGCAGCGAGGGGACGCGGCTAACTGGGGCCAACGTCCTGACTTTC. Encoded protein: CASSEGTRLTGANVLTF.

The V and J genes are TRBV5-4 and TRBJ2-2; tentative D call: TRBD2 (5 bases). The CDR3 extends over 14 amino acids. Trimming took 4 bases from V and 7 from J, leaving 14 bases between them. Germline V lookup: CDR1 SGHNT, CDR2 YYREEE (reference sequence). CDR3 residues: CASSRGGPVGELFF. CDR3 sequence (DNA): TGTGCCAGCAGCCGCGGAGGTCCCGTCGGGGAGCTGTTTTTT. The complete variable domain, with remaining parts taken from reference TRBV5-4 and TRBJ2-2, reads ETGVTQSPTHLIKTRGQQVTLRCSSQSGHNTVSWYQQALGQGPQFIFQYYREEENGRGNFPPRFSGLQFPNYSSELNVNALELDDSALYLCASSRGGPVGELFFGEGSRLTVL.

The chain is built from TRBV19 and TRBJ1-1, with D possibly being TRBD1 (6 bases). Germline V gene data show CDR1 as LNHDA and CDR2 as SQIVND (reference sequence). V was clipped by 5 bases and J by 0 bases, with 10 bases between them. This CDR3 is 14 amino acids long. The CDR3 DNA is TGTGCCAGTAGTCAGGGACACATGAACACTGAAGCTTTCTTT. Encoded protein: CASSQGHMNTEAFF.

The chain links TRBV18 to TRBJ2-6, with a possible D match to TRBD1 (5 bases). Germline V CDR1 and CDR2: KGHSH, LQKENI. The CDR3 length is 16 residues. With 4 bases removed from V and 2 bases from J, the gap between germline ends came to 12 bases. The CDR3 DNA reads TGTGCCAGCTCACTAAATATGGGGCCTGGGGCCAACGTCCTGACTTTC. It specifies CASSLNMGPGANVLTF.

The CDR3 DNA reads TGTGCCAGCAGCCCAAGGACAGGGGTTGAGACCCAGTACTTC. This translates into CASSPRTGVETQYF. The chain carries TRBV9 and TRBJ2-5; 9 bases are shared with TRBD1. Per germline, CDR1 SGDLS and CDR2 YYNGEE. The V gene end was trimmed by 4 bases and the J gene end by 5 bases; junction bases not matched to a gene: 6. This CDR3 comprises 14 residues.

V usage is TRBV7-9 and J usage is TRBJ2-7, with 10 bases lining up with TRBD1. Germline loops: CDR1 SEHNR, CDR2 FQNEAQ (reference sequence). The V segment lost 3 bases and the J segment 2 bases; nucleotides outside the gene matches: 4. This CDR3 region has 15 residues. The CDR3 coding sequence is TGTGCCAGCAGCTTGCGACAGGGGGCGGCCTACGAGCAGTACTTC. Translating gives CASSLRQGAAYEQYF.

The DNA for the CDR3 is TGTGCCAGCAGCTTGGATGCGGGACAGGCCTATGGCTACACCTTC. It codes for CASSLDAGQAYGYTF. The gene calls are TRBV5-4 and TRBJ1-2; 8 bases fit TRBD1. Per germline, CDR1 SGHNT and CDR2 YYREEE (reference sequence). The V and J ends lost 0 bases and 4 bases, in that order; junction bases with no gene match: 5. This CDR3 has 15 amino acids.

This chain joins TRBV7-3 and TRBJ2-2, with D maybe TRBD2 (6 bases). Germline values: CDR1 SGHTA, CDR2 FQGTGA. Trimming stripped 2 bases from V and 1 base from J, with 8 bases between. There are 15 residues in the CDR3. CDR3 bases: TGTGCCAGCAGCTTAGGGCGGGGGAACACCGGGGAGCTGTTTTTT. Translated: CASSLGRGNTGELFF.

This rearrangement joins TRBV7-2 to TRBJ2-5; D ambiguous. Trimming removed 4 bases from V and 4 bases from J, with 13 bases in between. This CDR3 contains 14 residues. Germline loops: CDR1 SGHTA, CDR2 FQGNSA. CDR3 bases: TGTGCCAGCAGCTCGGGCCCTACCCCAGAGACCCAGTACTTC. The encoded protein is CASSSGPTPETQYF.

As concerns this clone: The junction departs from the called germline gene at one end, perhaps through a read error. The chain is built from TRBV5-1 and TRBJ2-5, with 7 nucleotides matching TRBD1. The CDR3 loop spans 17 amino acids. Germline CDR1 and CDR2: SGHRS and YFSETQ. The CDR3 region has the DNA TGCGCCCGCAGCTTGGCCGGGCAGGGGGTGTCGGGAGAGACCCAGTACTTC. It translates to CARSLAGQGVSGETQYF.

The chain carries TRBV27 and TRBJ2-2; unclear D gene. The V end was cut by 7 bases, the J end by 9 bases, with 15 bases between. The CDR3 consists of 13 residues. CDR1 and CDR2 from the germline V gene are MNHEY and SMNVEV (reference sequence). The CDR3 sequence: CASMVRLGRELFF. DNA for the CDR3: TGTGCCAGCATGGTTCGCCTCGGGCGGGAGCTGTTTTTT.